This passage covers 29 T cell receptor beta chains from one sample sequenced in a study of T cells in Graves' hyperthyroidism and ophthalmopathy. From RNA transcripts, TCR beta CDR3 regions were amplified. In the first-round RT-PCR of the TCR CDR3, the HTBI primer set was used. TCRdb passed the multiplex PCR reads through MiXCR, listing each CDR3 protein once. The sample has hundreds of thousands of distinct CDR3 sequences, about 20% seen once; the top ten hold over 45%. The sequenced sample consisted of blood. All receptors come from a middle-aged man with Graves' ophthalmopathy.

This clonotype showed up many times. In nucleotides, the CDR3 is TGCAGTGCTAGTACCCCGGGACAGGGTATCGACGAGCAGTACTTC. This sequence encodes CSASTPGQGIDEQYF. The genes are TRBV20-1 and TRBJ2-7; TRBD1 matches 9 bases. The CDR3 spans 15 residues. With 3 bases clipped from V and 5 bases from J, the junction kept 11 bases outside the gene matches. The germline gives CDR1 DFQATT, CDR2 SNEGSKA (reference sequence).

The sample holds many counts of this clonotype. This chain links TRBV7-9 with TRBJ2-7, with 11 bases matching TRBD2. V was pared by 5 bases and J by 2 bases, with 2 bases of the junction left unmatched. Germline CDR1 SEHNR, CDR2 FQNEAQ (reference sequence). The CDR3 is 14 residues long. This chain's CDR3 is CASSPTSGAYEQYF. CDR3 DNA sequence: TGTGCCAGCAGCCCGACTAGCGGGGCCTACGAGCAGTACTTC.

This clonotype was picked up a small number of times. The chain combines TRBV10-3 with TRBJ2-1; 9 bases map to TRBD2. The J segment lost 5 bases and the V segment lost 3 bases, leaving 2 bases of the junction unmatched. This CDR3 has 14 residues. Per germline, CDR1 ENHRY and CDR2 SYGVKD. This CDR3 reads CAISEKRGDNEQFF. Written as DNA, the CDR3 is TGTGCCATCAGTGAAAAGCGGGGGGACAATGAGCAGTTCTTC.

This clonotype was detected only a few times. The chain employs TRBV19 and TRBJ2-7; perhaps TRBD1 as D (6 bases). Deletions cut 6 bases from V and 0 bases from J, with 15 bases between. Germline V gene lookup returns CDR1 LNHDA and CDR2 SQIVND (reference sequence). The CDR3 consists of 15 residues. CDR3 sequence: CASSRTDRNSYEQYF. As DNA, the CDR3 is TGTGCCAGTAGCCGGACAGACCGAAACTCCTACGAGCAGTACTTC.

The V and J genes are TRBV5-1 and TRBJ2-2; no reliable D call. The CDR3 runs to 13 residues. Germline values: CDR1 SGHRS, CDR2 YFSETQ. V was clipped by 3 bases and J by 8 bases, with 11 bases between them. The CDR3 region is CASSSDFVGELFF. In DNA, the CDR3 is TGCGCCAGCAGCTCTGACTTCGTGGGGGAGCTGTTTTTT.

At least ten counts were recorded for this clonotype. This rearrangement joins TRBV6-1 to TRBJ1-2; D remains ambiguous. V was cut by 2 bases and J by 7 bases, with 8 bases left in between. Per the germline V gene, CDR1 is MNHNS and CDR2 is SASEGT. This CDR3 comprises 12 residues. The CDR3 DNA is TGTGCCAGCAGTGAACCCCCGGGTGGCTACACCTTC. This encodes CASSEPPGGYTF.

The V and J genes are TRBV19 and TRBJ2-5; D ambiguous. In germline, CDR1 is LNHDA, CDR2 SQIVND (reference sequence). The V end was cut by 6 bases, the J end by 2 bases, with 16 bases between. The CDR3 is 15 residues long. The CDR3 reads CASSANEAAQETQYF. For the CDR3, the DNA is TGTGCCAGTAGCGCGAATGAGGCAGCACAAGAGACCCAGTACTTC.

This sequence joins TRBV6-5 and TRBJ1-1; tentatively, D is TRBD1 (6 bases). The V gene's germline CDR1 is MNHEY and CDR2 SVGAGI. CDR3 length: 18 amino acids. With 0 bases removed from V and 0 bases from J, the gap between germline ends came to 17 bases. As DNA, the CDR3 is TGTGCCAGCAGTTACTCGACTTGGGGGGCAGGGATGAACACTGAAGCTTTCTTT. Amino acid sequence: CASSYSTWGAGMNTEAFF.

This clonotype was counted ten times or more. V is TRBV20-1 and J is TRBJ2-1; D gene ambiguous. CDR3 size: 16 residues. CDR1 is DFQATT, CDR2 SNEGSKA, per germline (reference sequence). The V end was cut by 1 base, the J end by 0 bases, with 13 bases between. The CDR3 is CSARGISRSSYNEQFF. In DNA form, the CDR3 reads TGCAGTGCTAGAGGAATTAGCAGGAGCTCCTACAATGAGCAGTTCTTC.

This clonotype was detected many times. The rearrangement links TRBV7-2 to TRBJ2-3, with D hard to call. Per the germline V gene, CDR1 is SGHTA and CDR2 is FQGNSA. CDR3 length: 16 residues. V was cut by 1 base and J by 0 bases, with 11 bases left in between. DNA of the CDR3: TGTGCCAGCAGCTTAGACAGAACCCCTAGCACAGATACGCAGTATTTT. Protein product: CASSLDRTPSTDTQYF.

J is TRBJ2-1 and V is TRBV5-1; a possible D gene is TRBD2 (6 bases). CDR1 and CDR2 from the germline V gene are SGHRS and YFSETQ. V lost 0 bases, J lost 4 bases, and 14 bases lay in between. The CDR3 length is 16 residues. CDR3 coding DNA: TGCGCCAGCAGCTTGGGGGGGGTGGATCGGTACAATGAGCAGTTCTTC. Protein sequence: CASSLGGVDRYNEQFF.

This clonotype was observed a handful of times. V and J are TRBV11-2 and TRBJ1-2; unclear D gene. CDR1 and CDR2 from the germline V gene are SGHAT and FQNNGV. There are 14 residues in the CDR3. V gave up 1 base and J gave up 8 bases, with 14 bases separating them. CDR3 sequence: CASSLGGGLDGYTF. Written as DNA, the CDR3 is TGTGCCAGCAGCTTAGGAGGAGGGCTAGACGGCTACACCTTC.

The V call is TRBV3-1, the J call TRBJ2-5; D perhaps matches TRBD1 (5 bases). Trimming left V 3 bases short and J 3 bases short, with 14 bases between. Germline lookup yields CDR1 LGHDT and CDR2 YNNKEL (reference sequence). This CDR3 is built from 15 residues. The CDR3 region has the DNA TGTGCCAGCAGCCACCCAGGCCAGGGTAAAGAGACCCAGTACTTC. It translates to CASSHPGQGKETQYF.

In this sample, this clonotype turned up many times. The V and J genes are TRBV5-1 and TRBJ1-2, with 8 nucleotides matching TRBD1. The junction had 13 bases not matched to a gene; V was cut back by 6 bases and J by 9 bases. The CDR3 extends over 14 amino acids. Germline V gene lookup returns CDR1 SGHRS and CDR2 YFSETQ. The CDR3 reads CASTPTGVVSSYTF. CDR3 DNA: TGCGCCAGCACCCCGACAGGGGTCGTTTCTAGCTACACCTTC.

This clonotype was observed a few times. This chain connects TRBV19 to TRBJ2-7; D possibly corresponds to TRBD1 (6 bases). The V gene's germline CDR1 is LNHDA and CDR2 SQIVND (reference sequence). V shed 7 bases and J shed 3 bases, with 16 bases lying between them. The CDR3 loop spans 14 amino acids. In nucleotides, the CDR3 is TGTGCCAGTAATCAAGGGGGTGTCCTCTACGAGCAGTACTTC. It yields the protein CASNQGGVLYEQYF.

This chain connects TRBV30 to TRBJ2-7, with 8 positions matching TRBD1. CDR1 is GTSNPN and CDR2 is SVGIG in the germline V gene (reference sequence). The CDR3 runs to 16 residues. V was pared by 0 bases and J by 0 bases, with 7 bases of the junction left unmatched. CDR3 sequence (DNA): TGTGCCTGGAGTGTAATCTGGACAGGGAGCTCCTACGAGCAGTACTTC. Translated: CAWSVIWTGSSYEQYF.

This sequence joins TRBV4-1 and TRBJ2-2, with 7 bases matching TRBD2. The junction had 17 bases not matched to a gene; V was cut back by 2 bases and J by 5 bases. CDR1 MGHRA and CDR2 YSYEKL come from the germline V gene. The CDR3 is 19 residues long. In nucleotides, the CDR3 is TGCGCCAGCAGCCAAAGTTTCGGGGGAGGGCCAGTAGGGACCGGGGAGCTGTTTTTT. Translating gives CASSQSFGGGPVGTGELFF.

The CDR3 protein is CASSQVVDGHQPSYEQYF. Written as DNA, the CDR3 is TGTGCCAGCAGCCAAGTGGTGGACGGACATCAACCCTCCTACGAGCAGTACTTC. This rearrangement joins TRBV4-2 to TRBJ2-7; tentative D call: TRBD1 (5 bases). Trimming shortened V by 1 base and J by 0 bases, and 19 bases separated the two germline ends. Germline V gene lookup returns CDR1 LGHNA and CDR2 YNFKEQ. The CDR3 has 18 residues.

The rearrangement joins TRBV6-1 to TRBJ1-5, with 9 bases lining up with TRBD1. This CDR3 is built from 18 residues. Germline trimming cut 6 bases from V and 0 bases from J; bases unmatched to any gene: 12. Germline V gives CDR1 MNHNS, CDR2 SASEGT. CDR3 sequence (DNA): TGTGCCAGCAGCCGGACCGGGACAGGGACCAATAGCAATCAGCCCCAGCATTTT. The encoded protein is CASSRTGTGTNSNQPQHF.

This clonotype was observed a handful of times. Here the CDR3 reads CASSFGLAGLETQYF. The CDR3 nucleotides read TGCGCCAGCAGCTTTGGACTAGCGGGACTCGAGACCCAGTACTTC. This chain connects TRBV5-1 to TRBJ2-5; 12 bases line up with TRBD2. CDR3 length equals 15 residues. Trimming took 2 bases from V and 5 from J; bases not matched to a gene: 4. Germline loops: CDR1 SGHRS, CDR2 YFSETQ. The whole variable domain, remainder taken from reference TRBV5-1 and TRBJ2-5, is KAGVTQTPRYLIKTRGQQVTLSCSPISGHRSVSWYQQTPGQGLQFLFEYFSETQRNKGNFPGRFSGRQFSNSRSEMNVSTLELGDSALYLCASSFGLAGLETQYFGPGTRLLVL.

This clonotype was picked up many times. The V and J genes are TRBV30 and TRBJ1-1, with D perhaps TRBD1 (5 bases). CDR3 size: 11 residues. Trimming shortened V by 4 bases and J by 7 bases, and 10 bases separated the two germline ends. Per germline, CDR1 GTSNPN and CDR2 SVGIG (reference sequence). CDR3 protein: CAWTLGGEAFF. CDR3 sequence (DNA): TGTGCCTGGACCCTGGGGGGTGAAGCTTTCTTT.

This clonotype was counted many times. The rearrangement joins TRBV28 to TRBJ2-3; D remains unclear. Trimming left V 4 bases short and J 1 base short, with 6 bases between. The CDR3 extends over 13 amino acids. Germline values: CDR1 MDHEN, CDR2 SYDVKM. The CDR3 DNA is TGTGCCAGCAGTTCGGTTCGCACAGATACGCAGTATTTT. Its protein product is CASSSVRTDTQYF.

In its sample, this clonotype was seen a few times. J is TRBJ1-1 and V is TRBV5-1; D is perhaps TRBD1 (6 bases). In germline, CDR1 is SGHRS, CDR2 YFSETQ. V was cut by 0 bases and J by 6 bases, with 12 bases left in between. The CDR3 has 14 amino acids. CDR3 region: CASSLGGGPAEAFF. As DNA, the CDR3 is TGCGCCAGCAGCTTGGGGGGGGGGCCGGCTGAAGCTTTCTTT.

Written as DNA, the CDR3 is TGTGCCAGCAAAACTGTCGATCTGAACACTGAAGCTTTCTTT. This translates into CASKTVDLNTEAFF. The V and J genes are TRBV5-4 and TRBJ1-1, with D uncertain. The CDR3 has 14 amino acids. Trimming stripped 6 bases from V and 0 bases from J, with 12 bases between. The germline V gene has CDR1 SGHNT and CDR2 YYREEE (reference sequence).

This clonotype was found once. This chain uses TRBV5-1 with TRBJ2-2; no clear D gene. The CDR3 contains 14 residues. Germline V CDR1 and CDR2: SGHRS, YFSETQ. V was shortened by 0 bases and J by 7 bases, with 10 bases between the two germline ends. For the CDR3, the DNA is TGCGCCAGCAGCTTGGGAGGTTTCGGCGGGGAGCTGTTTTTT. It translates to CASSLGGFGGELFF.

This clonotype was found many times. V and J are TRBV2 and TRBJ1-2; D uncertain. The CDR3 extends over 13 amino acids. V was trimmed by 4 bases and J by 2 bases, leaving 8 bases between them. Germline V CDR1 and CDR2: SNHLY, FYNNEI. This CDR3 is CASSVGDNYGYTF. CDR3 sequence (DNA): TGTGCCAGCAGTGTTGGAGACAACTATGGCTACACCTTC.

The chain links TRBV30 to TRBJ2-2; D gene uncertain. The CDR3 is made up of 14 amino acids. Germline V gene sequence: CDR1 GTSNPN, CDR2 SVGIG (reference sequence). With 0 bases removed from V and 1 base from J, the gap between germline ends came to 6 bases. In nucleotides, the CDR3 is TGTGCCTGGAGTGTTTTGAAGAACACCGGGGAGCTGTTTTTT. It translates to CAWSVLKNTGELFF.

This chain connects TRBV29-1 to TRBJ2-2; D may be TRBD2 (5 bases). The germline gives CDR1 SQVTM, CDR2 ANQGSEA. CDR3 size: 14 residues. Trimming removed 7 bases from V and 2 bases from J, with 14 bases in between. The CDR3 DNA sequence: TGCAGCGCTCGCGGGCCCGTAAACACCGGGGAGCTGTTTTTT. It codes for CSARGPVNTGELFF.

Many counts were recorded for this clonotype. The chain couples TRBV6-1 to TRBJ2-5, with D perhaps matching TRBD2 (6 bases). The CDR3 is 13 amino acids. V lost 8 bases and J 5 bases, leaving 15 bases between the germline ends. Germline CDR1 and CDR2: MNHNS and SASEGT. CDR3 nucleotide sequence: TGTGCCAGCGACCGGGAACGGGGGGAGACCCAGTACTTC. This encodes CASDRERGETQYF.